Sequencing of this T cell receptor (beta chain) was carried out in a study of graft-versus-host responses after intestinal transplantation. For the study at large: Every one of the recipients received anti-thymocyte globulin induction and afterwards took tacrolimus and steroids for roughly three years.

Sequenced by immunoSEQ multiplex PCR; TCRdb stores in-frame clones only, minus some. The data show about 66,000 clones, with roughly 88% seen just once and roughly 1.3% held by the top ten. As to this clone: Its target is unknown.

CDR3 length: 14 amino acids. The V end lost 2 bases, the J end lost 4 bases, and 12 bases lay between the germline ends. In germline, CDR1 is SGDLS, CDR2 YYNGEE. This TCR derives from a human donor who received an intestinal transplant. The sample here was unstimulated CD8+ T cells sorted from spleen or lymph node cells, taken before intestinal transplant. This chain connects TRBV9 to TRBJ2-5; TRBD1 is a possible D gene (6 bases). The CDR3 coding sequence is TGTGCCAGCAGCGTGTGGGGGCGCGGAGAGACCCAGTACTTC. Amino acid sequence: CASSVWGRGETQYF.